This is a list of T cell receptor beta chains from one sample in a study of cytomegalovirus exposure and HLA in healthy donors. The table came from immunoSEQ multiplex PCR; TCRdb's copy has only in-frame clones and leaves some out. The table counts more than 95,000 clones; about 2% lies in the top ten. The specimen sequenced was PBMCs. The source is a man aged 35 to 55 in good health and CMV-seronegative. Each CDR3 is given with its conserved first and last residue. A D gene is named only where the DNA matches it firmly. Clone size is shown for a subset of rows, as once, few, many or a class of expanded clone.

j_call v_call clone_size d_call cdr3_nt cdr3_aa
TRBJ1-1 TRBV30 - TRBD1 TGTGCCTGGAGTGTACAGGGGAGGACTGAAGCTTTCTTT CAWSVQGRTEAFF
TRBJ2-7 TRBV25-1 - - TGTGCCAGCCGCTCCGGACAGACCTACGAGCAGTACTTC CASRSGQTYEQYF
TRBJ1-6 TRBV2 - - TGTGCCAGCAGTGACTGGGCAGCCAATTCACCCCTCCACTTT CASSDWAANSPLHF
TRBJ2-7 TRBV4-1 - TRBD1 TGCGCCAGCAGCCGCTCCCAGGGACAGAACTCCTACGAGCAGTACTTC CASSRSQGQNSYEQYF
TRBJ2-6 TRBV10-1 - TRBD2 TGCGCCAGCAGTTTTGGACTAGCGGGAGGGCCTGGGGCCAACGTCCTGACTTTC CASSFGLAGGPGANVLTF
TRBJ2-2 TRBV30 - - TGTGCCTGGAGTGTATCTAGGATCACTACCGGGGAGCTGTTTTTT CAWSVSRITTGELFF
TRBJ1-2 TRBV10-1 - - TGCGCCAGCAGTGAACGGGTTAACTATGGCTACACCTTC CASSERVNYGYTF
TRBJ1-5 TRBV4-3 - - TGCGCCAGCAGCCAAGATCTCGAGGTCCAGCCCCAGCATTTT CASSQDLEVQPQHF
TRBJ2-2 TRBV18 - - TGTGCCAGCTCACCACCGGACGGGGCGAACACCGGGGAGCTGTTTTTT CASSPPDGANTGELFF
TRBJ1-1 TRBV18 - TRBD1 TGTGCCAGCTCATACCCGGGACAGAGAGGCACTGAAGCTTTCTTT CASSYPGQRGTEAFF
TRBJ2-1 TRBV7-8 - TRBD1 TGTGCCAGCAGCGCACCGACAGGGGGCAATGAGCAGTTCTTC CASSAPTGGNEQFF
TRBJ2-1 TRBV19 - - TGTGCCAGTAGAACGGAGGGCTCCTACAATGAGCAGTTCTTC CASRTEGSYNEQFF
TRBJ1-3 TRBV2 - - TGTGCCAACAAACAGGGAACTACTGGAAACACCATATATTTT CANKQGTTGNTIYF
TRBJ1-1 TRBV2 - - TGTGCCAGCAGCATACAGGGTCACACTGAAGCTTTCTTT CASSIQGHTEAFF
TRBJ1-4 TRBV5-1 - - TGCGCCAGCAGCTTGGCTGGGTCAAGAGGTAATGAAAAACTGTTTTTT CASSLAGSRGNEKLFF
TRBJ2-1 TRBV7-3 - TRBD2 TGTGCCAGCAGCCTACGCCGACTGAGCGGGAGTCTAGATGAGCAGTTCTTC CASSLRRLSGSLDEQFF
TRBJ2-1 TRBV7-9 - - TGTGCCAGCAGCTTGGGCGGGCCCTCCTACAATGAGCAGTTCTTC CASSLGGPSYNEQFF
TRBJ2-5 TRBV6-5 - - TGTGCCAGCAGTAGCTGGTTAAGAGAGACCCAGTACTTC CASSSWLRETQYF
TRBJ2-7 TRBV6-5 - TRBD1 TGTGCCACCGGACAGGTTGCTGACGAGCAGTACTTC CATGQVADEQYF
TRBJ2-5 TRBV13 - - TGTGCCAGCAGCTTACGCGGGGTATACGAGACCCAGTACTTC CASSLRGVYETQYF
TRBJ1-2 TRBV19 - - TGTGCCAGTAGCCGGAGGTGGGATTATGGCTACACCTTC CASSRRWDYGYTF
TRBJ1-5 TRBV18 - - TGTGCCAGCTCACCCGGAGGGAATCAGCCCCAGCATTTT CASSPGGNQPQHF
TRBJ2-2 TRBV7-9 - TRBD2 TGTGCCAGCAGCCCAAGAAGGACTAGCGGGCCGAACACCGGGGAGCTGTTTTTT CASSPRRTSGPNTGELFF
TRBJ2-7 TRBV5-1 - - TGCGCCAGCAGCTTGGAGGGGTCCTACGAGCAGTACTTC CASSLEGSYEQYF
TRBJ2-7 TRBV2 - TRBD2 TGTGCCAGCAAACTCGAGGGAGGGCCCTACGAGCAGTACTTC CASKLEGGPYEQYF
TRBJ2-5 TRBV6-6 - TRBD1 TGTGCCAGCAGTTACGACCCGGGACAGGGGAAGACCCAGTACTTC CASSYDPGQGKTQYF
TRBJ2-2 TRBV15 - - TGTGCCACCAGCAGAACTCCGAACACCGGGGAGCTGTTTTTT CATSRTPNTGELFF
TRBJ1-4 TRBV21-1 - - TGTGCCAGCAGCCGACACCTGGAAAAACTGTTTTTT CASSRHLEKLFF
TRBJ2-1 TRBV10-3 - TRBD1 TGTGCCATCAGTGAGAGGGACAGGGTCGGCTACAATGAGCAGTTCTTC CAISERDRVGYNEQFF
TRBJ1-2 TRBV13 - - TGTGCCAGCAGCTTAGGGGCGTCCGGGAGTTCTAACTATGGCTACACCTTC CASSLGASGSSNYGYTF
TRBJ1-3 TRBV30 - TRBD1 TGTGCCTGGAAAAAGACAGGGTTGTACACCATATATTTT CAWKKTGLYTIYF
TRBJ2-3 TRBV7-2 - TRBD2 TGTGCCAGCAGCCCTCGGACTAGCGGTTCCACAGATACGCAGTATTTT CASSPRTSGSTDTQYF
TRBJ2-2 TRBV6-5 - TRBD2 TGTGCCAGCAGTTACTCCGGGACTACAGACACCGGGGAGCTGTTTTTT CASSYSGTTDTGELFF
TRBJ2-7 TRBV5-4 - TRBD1 TGTGCCAGCAGTAAGGGACAGGCCTCCTACGAGCAGTACTTC CASSKGQASYEQYF
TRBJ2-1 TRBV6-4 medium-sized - TGTGCCAGCAGTGACTCGGCGGGGAGGCCGGGGGATGAGCAGTTCTTC CASSDSAGRPGDEQFF
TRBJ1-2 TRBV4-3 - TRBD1 TGCGCCAGCAGCCAAGAGAGACTGGGACAGGGGCGGGATGGCTACACCTTC CASSQERLGQGRDGYTF
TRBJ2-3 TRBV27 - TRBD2 TGTGCCAGCAGTTTGATTAGCGGGAGCACAGATACGCAGTATTTT CASSLISGSTDTQYF